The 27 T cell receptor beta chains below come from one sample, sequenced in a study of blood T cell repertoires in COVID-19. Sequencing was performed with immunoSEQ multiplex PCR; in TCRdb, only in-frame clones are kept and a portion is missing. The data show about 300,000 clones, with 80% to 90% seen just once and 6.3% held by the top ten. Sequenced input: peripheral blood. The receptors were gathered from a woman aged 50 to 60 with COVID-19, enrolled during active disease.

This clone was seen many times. The CDR3 loop reads CASSPSTGNTEAFF. The CDR3 coding sequence is TGTGCCAGCTCACCATCGACAGGGAACACTGAAGCTTTCTTT. The rearrangement joins TRBV18 to TRBJ1-1; a possible D gene is TRBD1 (6 bases). CDR1 and CDR2 from the germline V gene are KGHSH and LQKENI. The CDR3 covers 14 residues. The V end was cut by 2 bases, the J end by 1 base, with 8 bases between.

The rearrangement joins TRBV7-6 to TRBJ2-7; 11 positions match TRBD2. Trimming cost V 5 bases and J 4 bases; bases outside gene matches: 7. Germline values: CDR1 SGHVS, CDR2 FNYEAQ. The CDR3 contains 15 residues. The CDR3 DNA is TGTGCCAGCAGCCCTCTAGCGGGAGGAGGATACGAGCAGTACTTC. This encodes CASSPLAGGGYEQYF.

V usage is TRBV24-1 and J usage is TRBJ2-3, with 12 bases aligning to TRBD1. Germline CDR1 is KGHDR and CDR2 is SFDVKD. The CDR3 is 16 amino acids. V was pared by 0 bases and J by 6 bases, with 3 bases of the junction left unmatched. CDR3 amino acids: CATSDLGTGGFDTQYF. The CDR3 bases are TGTGCCACCAGTGATTTGGGGACAGGGGGCTTTGATACGCAGTATTTT.

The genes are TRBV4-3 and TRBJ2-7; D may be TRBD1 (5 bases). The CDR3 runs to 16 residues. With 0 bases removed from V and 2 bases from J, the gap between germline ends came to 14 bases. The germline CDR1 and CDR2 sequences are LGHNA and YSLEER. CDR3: CASSQELTGRAYEQYF. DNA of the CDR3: TGCGCCAGCAGCCAAGAGCTAACAGGACGGGCCTACGAGCAGTACTTC.

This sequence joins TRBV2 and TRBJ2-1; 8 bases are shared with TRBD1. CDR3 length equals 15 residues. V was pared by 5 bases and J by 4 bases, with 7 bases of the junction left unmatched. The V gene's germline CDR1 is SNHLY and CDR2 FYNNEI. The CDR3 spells CASSKGQGAYNEQFF. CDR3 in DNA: TGTGCCAGCAGTAAGGGGCAGGGGGCGTACAATGAGCAGTTCTTC. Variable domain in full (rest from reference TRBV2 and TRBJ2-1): EPEVTQTPSHQVTQMGQEVILRCVPISNHLYFYWYRQILGQKVEFLVSFYNNEISEKSEIFDDQFSVERPDGSNFTLKIRSTKLEDSAMYFCASSKGQGAYNEQFFGPGTRLTVL.

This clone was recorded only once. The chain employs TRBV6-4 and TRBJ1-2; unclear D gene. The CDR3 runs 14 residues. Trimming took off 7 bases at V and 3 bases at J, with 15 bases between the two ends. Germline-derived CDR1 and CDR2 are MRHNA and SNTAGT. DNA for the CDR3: TGTGCCAGCAAGAGGGTGAGGGAGGACTATGGCTACACCTTC. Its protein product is CASKRVREDYGYTF.

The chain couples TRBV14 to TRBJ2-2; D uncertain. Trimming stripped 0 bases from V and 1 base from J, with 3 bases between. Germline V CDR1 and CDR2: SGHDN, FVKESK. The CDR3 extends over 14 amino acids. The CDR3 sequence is CASSQDWNTGELFF. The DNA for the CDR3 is TGTGCCAGCAGCCAAGACTGGAACACCGGGGAGCTGTTTTTT.

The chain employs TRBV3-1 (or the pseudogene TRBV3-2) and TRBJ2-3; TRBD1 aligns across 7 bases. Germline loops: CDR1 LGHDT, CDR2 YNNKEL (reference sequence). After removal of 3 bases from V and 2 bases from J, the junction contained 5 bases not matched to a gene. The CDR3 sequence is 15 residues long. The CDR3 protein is CASSHEGGNTDTQYF. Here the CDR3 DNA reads TGTGCCAGCAGCCACGAAGGGGGCAACACAGATACGCAGTATTTT.

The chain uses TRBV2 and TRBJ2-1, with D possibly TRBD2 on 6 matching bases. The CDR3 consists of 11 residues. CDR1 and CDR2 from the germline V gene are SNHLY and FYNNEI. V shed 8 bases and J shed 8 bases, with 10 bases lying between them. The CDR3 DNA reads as TGTGCCAGCCCCGGAGGGGATGAGCAGTTCTTC. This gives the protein CASPGGDEQFF. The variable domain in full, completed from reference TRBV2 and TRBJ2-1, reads EPEVTQTPSHQVTQMGQEVILRCVPISNHLYFYWYRQILGQKVEFLVSFYNNEISEKSEIFDDQFSVERPDGSNFTLKIRSTKLEDSAMYFCASPGGDEQFFGPGTRLTVL.

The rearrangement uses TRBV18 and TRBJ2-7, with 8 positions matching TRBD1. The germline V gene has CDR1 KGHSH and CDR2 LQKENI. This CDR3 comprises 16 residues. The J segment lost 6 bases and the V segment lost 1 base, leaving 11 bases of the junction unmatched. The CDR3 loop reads CASSPRSRTGTAEQYF. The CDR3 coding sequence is TGTGCCAGCTCACCACGTTCCCGGACAGGGACCGCCGAGCAGTACTTC.

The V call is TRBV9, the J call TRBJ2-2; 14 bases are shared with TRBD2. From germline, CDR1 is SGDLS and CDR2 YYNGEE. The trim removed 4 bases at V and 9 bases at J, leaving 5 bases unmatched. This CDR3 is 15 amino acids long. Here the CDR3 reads CASSPTSGRGRELFF. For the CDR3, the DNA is TGTGCCAGCAGCCCGACTAGCGGGAGGGGGAGGGAGCTGTTTTTT.

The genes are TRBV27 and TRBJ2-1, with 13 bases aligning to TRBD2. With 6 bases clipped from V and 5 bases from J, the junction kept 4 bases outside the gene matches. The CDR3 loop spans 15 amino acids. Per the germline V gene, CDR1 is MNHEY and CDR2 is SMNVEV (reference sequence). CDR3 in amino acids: CASRTLAGGNNEQFF. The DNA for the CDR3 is TGTGCCAGCAGAACACTAGCGGGAGGGAACAATGAGCAGTTCTTC.

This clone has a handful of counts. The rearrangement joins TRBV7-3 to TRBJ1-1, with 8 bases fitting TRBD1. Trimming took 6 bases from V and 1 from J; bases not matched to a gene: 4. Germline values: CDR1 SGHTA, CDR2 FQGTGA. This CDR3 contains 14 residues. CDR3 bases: TGTGCCAGCAGTAGGGGACAGGCGAACACTGAAGCTTTCTTT. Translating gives CASSRGQANTEAFF.

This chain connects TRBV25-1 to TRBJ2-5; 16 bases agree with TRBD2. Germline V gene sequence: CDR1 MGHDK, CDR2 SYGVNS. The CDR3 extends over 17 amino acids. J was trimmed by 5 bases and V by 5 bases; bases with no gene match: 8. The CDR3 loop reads CASSKGLAGGPSETQYF. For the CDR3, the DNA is TGTGCCAGCAGTAAGGGACTAGCGGGAGGGCCCTCTGAGACCCAGTACTTC. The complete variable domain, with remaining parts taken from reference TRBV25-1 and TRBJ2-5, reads EADIYQTPRYLVIGTGKKITLECSQTMGHDKMYWYQQDPGMELHLIHYSYGVNSTEKGDLSSESTVSRIRTEHFPLTLESARPSHTSQYLCASSKGLAGGPSETQYFGPGTRLLVL.

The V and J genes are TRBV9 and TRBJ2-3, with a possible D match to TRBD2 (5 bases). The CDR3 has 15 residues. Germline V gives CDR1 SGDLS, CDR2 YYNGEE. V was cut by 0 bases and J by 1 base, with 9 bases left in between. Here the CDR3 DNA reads TGTGCCAGCAGCGTAGCGGGGTTGGGCACAGATACGCAGTATTTT. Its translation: CASSVAGLGTDTQYF.

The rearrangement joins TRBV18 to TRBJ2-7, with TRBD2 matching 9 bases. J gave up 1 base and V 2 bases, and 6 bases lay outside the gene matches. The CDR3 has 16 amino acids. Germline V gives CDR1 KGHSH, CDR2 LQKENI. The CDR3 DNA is TGTGCCAGCTCACCAACCAGCGGGAGGCCTTCCTACGAGCAGTACTTC. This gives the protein CASSPTSGRPSYEQYF.

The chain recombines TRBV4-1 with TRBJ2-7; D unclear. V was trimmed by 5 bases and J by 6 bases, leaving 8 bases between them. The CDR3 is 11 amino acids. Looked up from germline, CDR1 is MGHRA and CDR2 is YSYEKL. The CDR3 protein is CASSEAAEQYF. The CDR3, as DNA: TGCGCCAGCAGCGAGGCCGCCGAGCAGTACTTC.

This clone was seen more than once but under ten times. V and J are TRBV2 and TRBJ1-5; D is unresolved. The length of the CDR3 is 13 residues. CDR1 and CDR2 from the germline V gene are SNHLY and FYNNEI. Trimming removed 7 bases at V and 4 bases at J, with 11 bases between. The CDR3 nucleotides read TGTGCCAGCAACCCAACTGGTAATCAGCCCCAGCATTTT. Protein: CASNPTGNQPQHF.

The CDR3 DNA reads as TGTGCCAGCAGTACACAGGGACAGGGGTATCAGCCCCAGCATTTT. Protein sequence: CASSTQGQGYQPQHF. This chain connects TRBV28 to TRBJ1-5, with 10 bases lining up with TRBD1. The CDR3 is made up of 15 amino acids. The germline V gene has CDR1 MDHEN and CDR2 SYDVKM. V lost 5 bases to trimming and J lost 5 bases; unmatched junction nucleotides: 6.

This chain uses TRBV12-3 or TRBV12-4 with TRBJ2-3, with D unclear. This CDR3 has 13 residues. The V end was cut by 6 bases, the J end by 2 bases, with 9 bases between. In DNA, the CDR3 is TGTGCCAGCAGCCGTCAGTCCACAGATACGCAGTATTTT. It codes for CASSRQSTDTQYF.

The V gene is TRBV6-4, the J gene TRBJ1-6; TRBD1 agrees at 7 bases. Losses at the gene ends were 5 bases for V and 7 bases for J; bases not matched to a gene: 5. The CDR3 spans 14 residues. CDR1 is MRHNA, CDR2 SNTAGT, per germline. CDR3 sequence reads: CASSTTGSNSPLHF. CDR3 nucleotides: TGTGCCAGCAGTACGACAGGGAGCAATTCACCCCTCCACTTT.

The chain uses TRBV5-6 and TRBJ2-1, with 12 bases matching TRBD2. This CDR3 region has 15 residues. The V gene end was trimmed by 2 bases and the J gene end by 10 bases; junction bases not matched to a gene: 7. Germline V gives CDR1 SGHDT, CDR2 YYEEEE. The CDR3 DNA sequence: TGTGCCAGCAGCTTTCCTCTAGCGGGAGGGCGAGAGCAGTTCTTC. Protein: CASSFPLAGGREQFF. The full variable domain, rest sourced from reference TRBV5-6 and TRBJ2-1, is DAGVTQSPTHLIKTRGQQVTLRCSPKSGHDTVSWYQQALGQGPQFIFQYYEEEERQRGNFPDRFSGHQFPNYSSELNVNALLLGDSALYLCASSFPLAGGREQFFGPGTRLTVL.

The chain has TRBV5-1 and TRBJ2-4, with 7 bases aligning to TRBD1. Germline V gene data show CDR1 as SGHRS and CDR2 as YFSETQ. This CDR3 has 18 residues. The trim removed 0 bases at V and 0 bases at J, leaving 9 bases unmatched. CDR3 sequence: CASSLVLNRGVAKNIQYF. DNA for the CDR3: TGCGCCAGCAGCTTGGTCCTCAACAGGGGAGTAGCCAAAAACATTCAGTACTTC.

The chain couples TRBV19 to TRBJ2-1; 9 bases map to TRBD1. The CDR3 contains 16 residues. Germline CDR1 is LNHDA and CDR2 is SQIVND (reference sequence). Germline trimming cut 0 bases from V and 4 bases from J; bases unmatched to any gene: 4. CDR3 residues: CASSIDSTGGYNEQFF. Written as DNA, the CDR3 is TGTGCCAGTAGTATAGATTCGACAGGGGGTTACAATGAGCAGTTCTTC.

CDR3 in DNA: TGTGCCAGCAGCCACGCGGGGGGTTACTACAATGAGCAGTTCTTC. Translating gives CASSHAGGYYNEQFF. The chain uses TRBV11-3 and TRBJ2-1, with 8 nucleotides matching TRBD2. Looked up from germline, CDR1 is SGHNT and CDR2 is YENEEA. J lost 3 bases, V lost 5 bases, and 6 bases had no gene match. This CDR3 has 15 residues.

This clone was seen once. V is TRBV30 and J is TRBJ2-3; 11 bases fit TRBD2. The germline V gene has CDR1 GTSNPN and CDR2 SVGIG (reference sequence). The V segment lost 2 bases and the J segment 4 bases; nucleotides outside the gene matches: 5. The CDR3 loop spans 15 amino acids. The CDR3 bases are TGTGCCTGGAGTTCTAGCGGGAGGCTCGCAGATACGCAGTATTTT. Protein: CAWSSSGRLADTQYF.

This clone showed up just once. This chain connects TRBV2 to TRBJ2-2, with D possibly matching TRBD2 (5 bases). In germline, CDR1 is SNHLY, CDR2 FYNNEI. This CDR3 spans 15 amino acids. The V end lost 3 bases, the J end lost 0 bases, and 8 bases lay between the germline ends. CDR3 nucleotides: TGTGCCAGCAGTGAGTACGGGACGAACACCGGGGAGCTGTTTTTT. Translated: CASSEYGTNTGELFF.